This TCR beta chain was captured in a study of OX40 agonist ivuxolimab in advanced cancers. About the study: The group had a mean age of about 60 years, ranged from roughly 23 to 90, and was 82.7% male. Three patients responded partially, comprising one with hepatocellular carcinoma and two with cutaneous melanoma.

The table lists this clone with a count of one. Its antigen is unidentified. Study-wide results and caveats: Within 6 weeks, CD4+ and CD8+ blood T cells expanded clonally at 0.1 to 3.0 mg/kg.

The CDR3 covers 15 residues. V was cut by 6 bases and J by 2 bases, with 15 bases left in between. Looked up from germline, CDR1 is MNHEY and CDR2 is SVGAGI. Sequencing used immunoSEQ multiplex PCR; TCRdb keeps in-frame clones, though not all of them. The sample lists 100,000 to 150,000 clones, about nine tenths occurring once. The J gene is TRBJ2-3, the V gene TRBV6-5; D is perhaps TRBD2 (6 bases). The sample in question was CD4+ or CD8+ T cells sorted from blood, obtained in a trial of the OX40 agonist ivuxolimab. The source of this sequence is an adult with an advanced solid tumor such as melanoma, head and neck, liver or kidney cancer. CDR3 amino acids: CASSLQRANTDTQYF. CDR3 in DNA: TGTGCCAGCAGCCTACAGCGGGCGAACACAGATACGCAGTATTTT.